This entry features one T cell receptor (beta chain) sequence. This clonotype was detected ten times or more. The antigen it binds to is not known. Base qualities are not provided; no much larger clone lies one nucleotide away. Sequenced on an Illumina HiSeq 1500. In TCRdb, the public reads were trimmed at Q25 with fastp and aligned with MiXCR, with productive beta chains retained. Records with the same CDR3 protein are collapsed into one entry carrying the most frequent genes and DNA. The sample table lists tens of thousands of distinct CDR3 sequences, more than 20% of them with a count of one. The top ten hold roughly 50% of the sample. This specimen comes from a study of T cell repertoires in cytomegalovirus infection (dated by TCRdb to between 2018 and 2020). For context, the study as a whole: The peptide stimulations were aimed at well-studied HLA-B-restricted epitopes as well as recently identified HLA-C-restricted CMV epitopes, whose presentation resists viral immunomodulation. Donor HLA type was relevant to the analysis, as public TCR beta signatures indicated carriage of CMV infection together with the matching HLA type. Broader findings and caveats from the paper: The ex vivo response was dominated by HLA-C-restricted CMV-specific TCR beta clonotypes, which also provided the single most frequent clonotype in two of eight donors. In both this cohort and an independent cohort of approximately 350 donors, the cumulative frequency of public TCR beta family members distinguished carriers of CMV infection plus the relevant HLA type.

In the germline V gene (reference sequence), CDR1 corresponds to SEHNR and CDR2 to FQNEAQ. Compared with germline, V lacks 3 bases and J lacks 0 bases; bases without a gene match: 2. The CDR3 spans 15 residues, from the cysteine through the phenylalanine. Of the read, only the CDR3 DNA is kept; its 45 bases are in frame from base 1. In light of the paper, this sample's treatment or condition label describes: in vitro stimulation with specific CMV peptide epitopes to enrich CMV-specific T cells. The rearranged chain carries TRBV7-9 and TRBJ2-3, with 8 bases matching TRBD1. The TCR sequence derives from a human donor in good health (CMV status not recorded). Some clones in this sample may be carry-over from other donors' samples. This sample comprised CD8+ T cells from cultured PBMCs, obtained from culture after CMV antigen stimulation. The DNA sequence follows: TGTGCCAGCAGCTTCACAGGGGGTAGCACAGATACGCAGTATTTT. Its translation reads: CASSFTGGSTDTQYF.